A selection of T cell receptor beta chains follows, all from one sample in a study of blood T cell repertoires in COVID-19. Clones were read by immunoSEQ multiplex PCR, and TCRdb kept only the in-frame ones, dropping some. The sample holds around 50,000 clones; 70% to 90% are singletons and the top ten take approximately 5.3%. Sequencing was carried out using peripheral blood. These receptors all come from a human donor in a cohort sampled during active COVID-19. CDR3s include the opening cysteine and the closing phenylalanine or tryptophan. Fields, in order: J gene, V gene, D gene, clone size, CDR3 DNA, CDR3 protein. A D gene is named only where the DNA matches it firmly. Rows may omit the clone size; those that give it use once, few, many or a size class.

TRBJ2-2	TRBV7-6	TRBD1	medium-sized	TGTGCCAGCAGGGGGACAGGGAACACCGGGGAGCTGTTTTTT	CASRGTGNTGELFF
TRBJ2-7	TRBV12-3/TRBV12-4	-	-	TGTGCCAGCAGTGACCAGGGGTACGAGCAGTACTTC	CASSDQGYEQYF
TRBJ1-5	TRBV19	TRBD1	-	TGTGCCAGTAGTATAGTAGCTGGACAGGGATACCAGCCCCAGCATTTT	CASSIVAGQGYQPQHF
TRBJ2-1	TRBV11-2	-	-	TGTGCCAGCAGTTCGGGACTCCTCTACAATGAGCAGTTCTTC	CASSSGLLYNEQFF
TRBJ1-2	TRBV4-3	TRBD1	-	TGCGCCAGCAGCCAGCAAGGACAGGGACATGGCTACACCTTC	CASSQQGQGHGYTF
TRBJ1-3	TRBV7-2	TRBD1	-	TGTGCCAGCAGCTTAGCGGGGACAGGAAAATCTGGAAACACCATATATTTT	CASSLAGTGKSGNTIYF
TRBJ1-6	TRBV4-3	TRBD1	-	TGCGCCAGCAGCCAAGGGACAGGAGTTTCACCCCTCCACTTT	CASSQGTGVSPLHF
TRBJ1-3	TRBV18	TRBD1	-	TGTGCCAGCTCACCAGAGGGACAGGCCCTCTCTGGAAACACCATATATTTT	CASSPEGQALSGNTIYF
TRBJ1-2	TRBV5-5	TRBD1	-	TGTGCCAGCAGGTTCGAGACAGGGGTTATTGGCTACACCTTC	CASRFETGVIGYTF
TRBJ2-1	TRBV19	TRBD2	once	TGTGCCAGTAGTCTCACTAGCGGGGGCCCGAATGAGCAGTTCTTC	CASSLTSGGPNEQFF
TRBJ2-1	TRBV10-3	-	-	TGTGCCATCAGTGAGTACGGCGTAGCGGACGTCGCGTTCTTC	CAISEYGVADVAFF
TRBJ2-7	TRBV6-2/TRBV6-3	-	-	TGTGCCAGCAGTACCCCCGTGCAACCCAGTTCCTACGAGCAGTACTTC	CASSTPVQPSSYEQYF
TRBJ2-2	TRBV6-5	-	-	TGTGCCAGCAGTTACGAAGCGGCATGGAACACCGGGGAGCTGTTTTTT	CASSYEAAWNTGELFF
TRBJ1-3	TRBV6-5	TRBD1	-	TGTGCCAGCAGGTCGGACAGGAGAAGTGGAAACACCATATATTTT	CASRSDRRSGNTIYF
TRBJ2-5	TRBV7-9	-	-	TGTGCCAGCAGCCTCGTCGGCGGTCAAGAGACCCAGTACTTC	CASSLVGGQETQYF
TRBJ1-4	TRBV7-9	TRBD1	-	TGTGCCAGCAGCCCCCGAGGACAGGGGGGTGAAAAACTGTTTTTT	CASSPRGQGGEKLFF
TRBJ1-4	TRBV19	TRBD1	-	TGTGCCAGTAGTATATACAGGGGGGCTGAAAAACTGTTTTTT	CASSIYRGAEKLFF
TRBJ1-3	TRBV6-5	-	-	TGTGCCAGCAGTTTCAGAGGTGGAAACACCATATATTTT	CASSFRGGNTIYF
TRBJ1-2	TRBV5-1	TRBD1	few	TGCGCCAGCAGCTACCAAGACAGGGGAGGCGGCTACACCTTC	CASSYQDRGGGYTF
TRBJ2-7	TRBV4-3	TRBD1	-	TGCGCCAGCAGCCCCCGGGACAGGGGGTTTTTTTTCGAGCAGTACTTC	CASSPRDRGFFFEQYF
TRBJ1-5	TRBV2	TRBD1	-	TGTGCCAGCAGTGAAGCCGGTGAGGACAGGGATGACTTCAATCAGCCCCAGCATTTT	CASSEAGEDRDDFNQPQHF
TRBJ1-2	TRBV27	TRBD1	few	TGTGCCAGCAGTACAAGACAGGGGGCTAGGTATGGCTACACCTTC	CASSTRQGARYGYTF
TRBJ1-1	TRBV27	-	-	TGTGCCAGCAGTTTATCGGGGGGGACTGAAGCTTTCTTT	CASSLSGGTEAFF
TRBJ1-2	TRBV13	TRBD1	few	TGTGCCAGCAGCTCCTGGACAGGCGGCTATGGCTACACCTTC	CASSSWTGGYGYTF
TRBJ1-2	TRBV5-5	-	-	TGTGCCAGCAGCTTGGCTGGCTACCGGGGCTATGGCTACACCTTC	CASSLAGYRGYGYTF
TRBJ2-3	TRBV9	-	-	TGTGCCAGCAGCGTAGGAAGCACACAAAGCGCTACGCAGTATTTT	CASSVGSTQSATQYF
TRBJ1-1	TRBV29-1	-	-	TGCAGCGTTGGTCGGGTACAGGTCGGACACACTGAAGCTTTCTTT	CSVGRVQVGHTEAFF